This paragraph covers one T cell receptor beta chain sequence. The protocol was immunoSEQ multiplex PCR, while the TCRdb copy is restricted to in-frame clones and leaves out a portion. Of around 220,000 clones listed, about nine tenths are singletons. The CDR3 is 13 residues long. J lost 6 bases, V lost 8 bases, and 7 bases had no gene match. Germline V gene lookup returns CDR1 KGHDR and CDR2 SFDVKD. The sample is drawn from a study of blood T cell repertoires in COVID-19. Study information: Donors in the United States, Italy and Spain gave samples during acute or convalescent COVID-19.

This chain links TRBV24-1 with TRBJ1-2; 8 positions agree with TRBD1. This TCR was sampled from a man aged 50 or older with acute or convalescent COVID-19. Sequencing input: peripheral blood. CDR3 nucleotide sequence: TGTGCCACCACGGACAGGGAAGTCAATGGCTACACCTTC. This codes for CATTDREVNGYTF.